A selection of T cell receptor beta chains follows, all from one sample in a study of persistence of HIV-infected CD4 T cells. TCRdb's copy holds only in-frame clones and misses some; the assay was immunoSEQ multiplex PCR. The sample shows 50,000 to 65,000 clones, 65% to 80% of them seen only once. These TCRs are of unknown antigen specificity. The material was CD4+ T cells sorted from PBMCs after roughly 19-hour stimulation, obtained from a patient who received antiretroviral therapy. Receptor source: an adult man with HIV who was CMV-seropositive. Each CDR3 is given with its conserved first and last residue. Fields, in order: D gene, clone size, J gene, V gene, CDR3 protein, CDR3 DNA. A D gene is named only where the DNA matches it firmly. Clone size is stated in some rows and not others, as once, few, many or a class when expanded.

TRBD1	few	TRBJ2-2	TRBV7-8	CASARGTANTGELFF	TGTGCCAGCGCTCGTGGGACAGCGAACACCGGGGAGCTGTTTTTT
.	.	TRBJ1-1	TRBV28	CASSFRDRSAFF	TGTGCCAGCAGTTTTAGAGACAGAAGCGCTTTCTTT
.	few	TRBJ1-1	TRBV4-2	CASSQALTGNTEAFF	TGTGCCAGCAGCCAAGCCCTTACAGGGAACACTGAAGCTTTCTTT
.	.	TRBJ2-4	TRBV9	CASSVDLVGNIQYF	TGTGCCAGCAGCGTGGACCTTGTTGGAAACATTCAGTACTTC
.	.	TRBJ1-1	TRBV6-1	CASSEIQGLNTEAFF	TGTGCCAGCAGTGAGATACAGGGATTGAACACTGAAGCTTTCTTT
TRBD2	.	TRBJ2-3	TRBV5-4	CASSLVLAGVDTQYF	TGTGCCAGCAGCTTGGTACTAGCGGGGGTAGATACGCAGTATTTT
.	.	TRBJ1-1	TRBV6-5	CASSYSRQENTEAFF	TGTGCCAGCAGTTACTCCAGACAGGAGAACACTGAAGCTTTCTTT
TRBD1	.	TRBJ2-7	TRBV18	CASSSRQGVYEQYF	TGTGCCAGCTCCTCCCGACAGGGAGTCTACGAGCAGTACTTC
TRBD2	.	TRBJ2-3	TRBV27	CATRRASGGTLTDTQYF	TGTGCCACTAGGCGGGCTAGCGGGGGGACGCTCACAGATACGCAGTATTTT
TRBD1	.	TRBJ2-2	TRBV5-5	CASRPDRGGTGELFF	TGTGCCAGCAGGCCGGACAGGGGAGGGACCGGGGAGCTGTTTTTT
.	.	TRBJ2-1	TRBV6-5	CASSYGSHNEQFF	TGTGCCAGCAGTTACGGCAGTCACAATGAGCAGTTCTTC
TRBD1	.	TRBJ1-2	TRBV6-2/TRBV6-3	CASSDREVLF	TGTGCCAGCAGTGACAGGGAAGTGCTCTTC
TRBD1	few	TRBJ2-7	TRBV5-5	CASSSLRDRGHEQYF	TGTGCCAGCAGCTCCCTCCGGGACAGGGGTCACGAGCAGTACTTC
.	.	TRBJ2-7	TRBV7-2	CASRLQGRSYEQYF	TGTGCCAGCAGATTACAGGGAAGGTCCTACGAGCAGTACTTC
.	.	TRBJ1-6	TRBV9	CASSLDGQNSPLHF	TGTGCCAGCAGTCTGGACGGTCAAAATTCACCCCTCCACTTT
TRBD1	.	TRBJ2-1	TRBV12-5	CASGSGQVSYNEQFF	TGTGCTAGTGGTTCCGGACAGGTGTCCTACAATGAGCAGTTCTTC
.	.	TRBJ1-4	TRBV6-5	CASTLNEKLFF	TGTGCCAGCACCCTGAATGAAAAACTGTTTTTT
TRBD1	once	TRBJ1-1	TRBV7-9	CASSYRTGGDTEAFF	TGTGCCAGCAGCTACAGGACAGGGGGGGACACTGAAGCTTTCTTT
.	.	TRBJ2-7	TRBV27	CANTPSHNEQYF	TGTGCCAACACCCCCTCTCACAACGAGCAGTACTTC
TRBD2	.	TRBJ2-5	TRBV19	CASRGIAGGRKTQYF	TGTGCCAGTAGGGGAATAGCGGGGGGGCGGAAGACCCAGTACTTC
.	.	TRBJ1-1	TRBV6-5	CASSYSKGGNTEAFF	TGTGCCAGCAGTTACTCGAAGGGTGGGAACACTGAAGCTTTCTTT
.	.	TRBJ1-1	TRBV9	CASSALDRITEAFF	TGTGCCAGCAGCGCCTTAGATAGGATCACTGAAGCTTTCTTT
.	medium-sized	TRBJ2-2	TRBV7-8	CASSPMGGRNTGELFF	TGTGCCAGCAGCCCCATGGGGGGGCGAAACACCGGGGAGCTGTTTTTT
.	few	TRBJ2-6	TRBV9	CASSEGGTGANVLTF	TGTGCCAGCAGCGAAGGCGGGACTGGGGCCAACGTCCTGACTTTC
.	.	TRBJ2-7	TRBV6-5	CASSNFGQTYEQYF	TGTGCCAGCAGTAACTTCGGACAGACCTACGAGCAGTACTTC
.	few	TRBJ1-4	TRBV19	CASRKRTTEKLFF	TGTGCCAGTAGAAAAAGGACAACTGAAAAACTGTTTTTT
TRBD2	.	TRBJ2-7	TRBV29-1	CSVASGGLNEQYF	TGCAGCGTTGCTAGCGGGGGTCTTAACGAGCAGTACTTC
TRBD1	.	TRBJ1-5	TRBV6-5	CASSYTGANNQPQHF	TGTGCCAGCAGTTACACAGGGGCGAACAATCAGCCCCAGCATTTT
.	.	TRBJ1-2	TRBV10-1	CASSEKRAGAGYTF	TGCGCCAGCAGTGAAAAAAGGGCAGGTGCGGGCTACACCTTC
TRBD1	few	TRBJ1-5	TRBV19	CASSMETGLSNQPQHF	TGTGCCAGTAGTATGGAGACAGGGCTTAGCAATCAGCCCCAGCATTTT
TRBD1	.	TRBJ1-1	TRBV27	CASRRRTGNTEAFF	TGTGCCAGCAGGCGACGGACAGGGAACACTGAAGCTTTCTTT
.	.	TRBJ1-5	TRBV28	CASSFWGEGNQPQHF	TGTGCCAGCAGTTTTTGGGGGGAAGGCAATCAGCCCCAGCATTTT
TRBD1	.	TRBJ2-1	TRBV5-1	CASRSGTDYNEQFF	TGCGCCAGCAGGTCCGGGACAGACTACAATGAGCAGTTCTTC
TRBD2	once	TRBJ2-3	TRBV29-1	CSATRGGPTDTQYF	TGCAGCGCCACCCGCGGGGGGCCCACAGATACGCAGTATTTT
.	.	TRBJ1-1	TRBV12-3/TRBV12-4	CASRRTDEAFF	TGTGCCAGCAGACGGACAGACGAAGCTTTCTTT
.	.	TRBJ2-6	TRBV19	CASSKLESSGANVLTF	TGTGCCAGTAGCAAATTAGAGAGCTCTGGGGCCAACGTCCTGACTTTC
TRBD1	.	TRBJ1-5	TRBV19	CASNSGTGGVGQPQHF	TGTGCCAGTAACTCCGGGACAGGGGGCGTTGGTCAGCCCCAGCATTTT
TRBD1	medium-sized	TRBJ1-3	TRBV5-1	CASRLDRGLGNTIYF	TGCGCCAGCAGACTCGACAGGGGTCTTGGAAACACCATATATTTT
TRBD1	once	TRBJ1-2	TRBV27	CASSLSDRGLYGYTF	TGTGCCAGCAGTTTATCAGACAGGGGCCTCTATGGCTACACCTTC
.	once	TRBJ2-6	TRBV7-9	CASSPNGRLKDSGANVLTF	TGTGCCAGCAGCCCAAATGGGAGGTTGAAGGACTCTGGGGCCAACGTCCTGACTTTC